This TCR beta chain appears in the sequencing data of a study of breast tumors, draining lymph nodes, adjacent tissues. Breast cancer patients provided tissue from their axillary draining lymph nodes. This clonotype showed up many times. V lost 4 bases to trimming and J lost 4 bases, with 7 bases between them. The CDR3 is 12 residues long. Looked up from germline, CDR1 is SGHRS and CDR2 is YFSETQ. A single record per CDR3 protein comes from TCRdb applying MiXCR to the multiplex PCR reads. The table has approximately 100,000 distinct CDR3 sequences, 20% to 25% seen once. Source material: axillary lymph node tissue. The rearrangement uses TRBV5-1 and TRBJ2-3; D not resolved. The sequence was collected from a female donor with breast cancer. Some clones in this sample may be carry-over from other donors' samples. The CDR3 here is CASSPTADTQYF. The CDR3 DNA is TGCGCCAGCAGCCCGACGGCAGATACGCAGTATTTT.